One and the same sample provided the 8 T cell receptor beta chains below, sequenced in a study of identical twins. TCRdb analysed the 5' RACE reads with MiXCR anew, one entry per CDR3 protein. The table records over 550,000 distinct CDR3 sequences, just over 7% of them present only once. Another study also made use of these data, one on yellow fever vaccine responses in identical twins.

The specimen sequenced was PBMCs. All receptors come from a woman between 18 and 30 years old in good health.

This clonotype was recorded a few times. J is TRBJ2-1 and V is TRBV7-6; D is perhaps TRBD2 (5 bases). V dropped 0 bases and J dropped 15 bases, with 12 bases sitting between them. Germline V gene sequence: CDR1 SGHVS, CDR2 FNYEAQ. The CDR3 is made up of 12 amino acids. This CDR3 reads CASSLAAGGWFF. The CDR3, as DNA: TGTGCCAGCAGCTTAGCGGCGGGCGGGTGGTTCTTC.

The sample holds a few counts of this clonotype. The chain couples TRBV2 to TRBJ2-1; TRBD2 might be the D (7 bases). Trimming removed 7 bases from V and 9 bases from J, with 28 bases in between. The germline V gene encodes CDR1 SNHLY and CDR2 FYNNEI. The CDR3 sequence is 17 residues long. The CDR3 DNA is TGTGCCAGCACTTGGGAGGTGGTTTGGGGGGGGGCCCCTGAGCAGTTCTTC. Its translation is CASTWEVVWGGAPEQFF. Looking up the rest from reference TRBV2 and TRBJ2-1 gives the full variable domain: EPEVTQTPSHQVTQMGQEVILRCVPISNHLYFYWYRQILGQKVEFLVSFYNNEISEKSEIFDDQFSVERPDGSNFTLKIRSTKLEDSAMYFCASTWEVVWGGAPEQFFGPGTRLTVL.

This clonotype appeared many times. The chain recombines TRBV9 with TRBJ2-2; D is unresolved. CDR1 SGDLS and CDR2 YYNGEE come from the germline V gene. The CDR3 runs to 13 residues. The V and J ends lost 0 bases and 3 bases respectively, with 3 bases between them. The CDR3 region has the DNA TGTGCCAGCAGCGTAGTGTACACCGGGGAGCTGTTTTTT. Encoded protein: CASSVVYTGELFF.

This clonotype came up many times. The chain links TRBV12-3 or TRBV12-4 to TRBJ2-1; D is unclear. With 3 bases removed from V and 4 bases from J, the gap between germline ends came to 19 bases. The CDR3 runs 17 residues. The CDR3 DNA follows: TGTGCCAGCAGTTTTTTTATCGCAGAACGACCTTACAATGAGCAGTTCTTC. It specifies CASSFFIAERPYNEQFF.

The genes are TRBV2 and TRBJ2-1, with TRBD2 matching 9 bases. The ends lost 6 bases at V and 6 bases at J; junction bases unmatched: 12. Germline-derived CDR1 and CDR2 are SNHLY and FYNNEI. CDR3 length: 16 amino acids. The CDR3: CASSAKWREGLNEQFF. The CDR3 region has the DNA TGTGCCAGCAGCGCAAAATGGCGGGAGGGCCTCAATGAGCAGTTCTTC.

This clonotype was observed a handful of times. The CDR3 is CASSHDGGRELFF. CDR3 DNA: TGCGCCAGCAGCCACGATGGAGGTCGGGAGCTGTTTTTT. The V and J genes are TRBV4-1 and TRBJ2-2, with D perhaps TRBD2 (5 bases). Between the trimmed V and J ends, which lost 3 bases and 9 bases, there was a span of 11 bases. This CDR3 has 13 amino acids. The germline gives CDR1 MGHRA, CDR2 YSYEKL.

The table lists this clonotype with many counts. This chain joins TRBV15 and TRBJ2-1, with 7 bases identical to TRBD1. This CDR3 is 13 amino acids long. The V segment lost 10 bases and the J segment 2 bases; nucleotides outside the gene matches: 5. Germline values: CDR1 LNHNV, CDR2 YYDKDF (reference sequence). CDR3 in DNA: TGTGCCAGCCGGGACAGAGCCTACAATGAGCAGTTCTTC. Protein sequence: CASRDRAYNEQFF.

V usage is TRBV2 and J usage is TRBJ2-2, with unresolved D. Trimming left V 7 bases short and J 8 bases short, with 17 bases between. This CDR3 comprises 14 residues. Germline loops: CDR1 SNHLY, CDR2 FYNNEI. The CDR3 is CASITSLNPGELFF. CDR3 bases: TGTGCCAGCATTACCAGCCTCAACCCTGGGGAGCTGTTTTTT.